This entry concerns a single T cell receptor beta chain. Its antigen is not identified. The sample contains more than one DNA sequence encoding this CDR3. Germline V CDR1 and CDR2: SGHTA, FQGNSA. V lost 5 bases to trimming and J lost 0 bases, with 3 bases between them. This CDR3 is built from 12 residues. The data are from a study of T cell responses to AZD1222 COVID-19 vaccine. General observations from the study: Targets within unmutated variant regions were reportedly found for nearly half of spike-specific TCRs. Baseline serology detected seropositivity in only 6 or 7 AZD1222 recipients.

The protocol was immunoSEQ multiplex PCR, while the TCRdb copy is restricted to in-frame clones and leaves out a portion. This sample has about 110,000 clones, with around 84% found just once. The chain uses TRBV7-2 and TRBJ2-3; D uncertain. The sequence was collected from an adult in good health. The sequencing here drew on peripheral blood, taken on day 0 of AZD1222 vaccination. The CDR3 region has the DNA TGTGCCAGCAGCCCGAGCACAGATACGCAGTATTTT. Residues: CASSPSTDTQYF.